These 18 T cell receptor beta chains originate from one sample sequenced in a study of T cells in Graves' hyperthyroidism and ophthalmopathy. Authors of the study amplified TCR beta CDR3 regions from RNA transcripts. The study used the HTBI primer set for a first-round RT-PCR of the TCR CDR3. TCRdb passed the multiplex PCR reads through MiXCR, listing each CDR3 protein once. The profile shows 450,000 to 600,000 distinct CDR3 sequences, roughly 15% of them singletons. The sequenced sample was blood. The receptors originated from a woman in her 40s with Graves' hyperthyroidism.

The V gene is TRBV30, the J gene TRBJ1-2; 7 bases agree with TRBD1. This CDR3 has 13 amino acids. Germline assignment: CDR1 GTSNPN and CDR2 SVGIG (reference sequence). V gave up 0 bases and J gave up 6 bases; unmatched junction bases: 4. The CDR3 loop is CAWSVLTGHGYTF. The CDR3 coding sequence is TGTGCCTGGAGTGTCTTGACAGGGCATGGCTACACCTTC. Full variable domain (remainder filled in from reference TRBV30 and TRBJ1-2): SQTIHQWPATLVQPVGSPLSLECTVEGTSNPNLYWYRQAAGRGLQLLFYSVGIGQISSEVPQNLSASRPQDRQFILSSKKLLLSDSGFYLCAWSVLTGHGYTFGSGTRLTVV.

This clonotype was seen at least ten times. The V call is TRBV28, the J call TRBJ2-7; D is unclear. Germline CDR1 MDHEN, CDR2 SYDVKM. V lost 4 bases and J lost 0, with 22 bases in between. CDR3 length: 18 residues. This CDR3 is CASSSHSVRAGYSYEQYF. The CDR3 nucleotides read TGTGCCAGCAGTTCACACTCCGTTCGGGCAGGTTACTCCTACGAGCAGTACTTC.

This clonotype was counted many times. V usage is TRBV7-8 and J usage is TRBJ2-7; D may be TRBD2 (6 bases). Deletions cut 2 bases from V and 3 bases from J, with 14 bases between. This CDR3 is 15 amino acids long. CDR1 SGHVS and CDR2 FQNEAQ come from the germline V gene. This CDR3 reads CASSLSGTGNYEQYF. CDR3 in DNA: TGTGCCAGCAGCTTATCCGGGACTGGAAACTACGAGCAGTACTTC.

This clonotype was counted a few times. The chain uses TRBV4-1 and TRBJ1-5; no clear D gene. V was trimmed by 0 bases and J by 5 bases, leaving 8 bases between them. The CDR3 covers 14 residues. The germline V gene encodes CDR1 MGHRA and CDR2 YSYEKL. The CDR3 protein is CASSQDADYQPQHF. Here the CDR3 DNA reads TGCGCCAGCAGCCAAGACGCGGATTATCAGCCCCAGCATTTT.

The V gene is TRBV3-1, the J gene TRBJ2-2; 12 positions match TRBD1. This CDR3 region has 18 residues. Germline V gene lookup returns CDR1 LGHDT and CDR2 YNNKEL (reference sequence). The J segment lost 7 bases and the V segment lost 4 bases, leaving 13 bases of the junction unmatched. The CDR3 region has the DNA TGTGCCAGCAGCCCCATTCCGGGACAGGGGGCGAAGAACGGGGAGCTGTTTTTT. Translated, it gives CASSPIPGQGAKNGELFF.

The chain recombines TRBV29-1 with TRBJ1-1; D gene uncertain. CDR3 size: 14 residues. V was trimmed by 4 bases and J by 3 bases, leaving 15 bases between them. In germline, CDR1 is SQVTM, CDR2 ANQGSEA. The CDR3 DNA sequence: TGCAGCGTTGTTATGACCATTATTCACACTGAAGCTTTCTTT. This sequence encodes CSVVMTIIHTEAFF. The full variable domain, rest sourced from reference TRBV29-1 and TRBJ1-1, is SAVISQKPSRDICQRGTSLTIQCQVDSQVTMMFWYRQQPGQSLTLIATANQGSEATYESGFVIDKFPISRPNLTFSTLTVSNMSPEDSSIYLCSVVMTIIHTEAFFGQGTRLTVV.

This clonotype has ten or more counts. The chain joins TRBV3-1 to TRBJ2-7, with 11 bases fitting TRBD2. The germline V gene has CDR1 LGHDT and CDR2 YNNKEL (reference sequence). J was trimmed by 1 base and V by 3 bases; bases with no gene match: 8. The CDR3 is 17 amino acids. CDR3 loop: CASSHGGLAGLSYEQYF. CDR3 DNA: TGTGCCAGCAGCCACGGAGGACTAGCGGGCCTTTCCTACGAGCAGTACTTC.

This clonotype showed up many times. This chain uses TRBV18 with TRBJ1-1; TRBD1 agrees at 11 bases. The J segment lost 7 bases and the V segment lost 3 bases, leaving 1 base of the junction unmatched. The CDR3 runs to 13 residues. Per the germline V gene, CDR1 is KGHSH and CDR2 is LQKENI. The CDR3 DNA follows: TGTGCCAGCTCACCGGGACAGGGGGTTGAAGCTTTCTTT. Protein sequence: CASSPGQGVEAFF. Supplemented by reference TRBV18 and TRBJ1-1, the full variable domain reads NAGVMQNPRHLVRRRGQEARLRCSPMKGHSHVYWYRQLPEEGLKFMVYLQKENIIDESGMPKERFSAEFPKEGPSILRIQQVVRGDSAAYFCASSPGQGVEAFFGQGTRLTVV.

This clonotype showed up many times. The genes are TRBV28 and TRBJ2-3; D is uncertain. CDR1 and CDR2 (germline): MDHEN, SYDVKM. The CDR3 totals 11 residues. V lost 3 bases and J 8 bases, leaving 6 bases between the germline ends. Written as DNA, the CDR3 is TGTGCCAGCAGTTTGGAGTTTACGCAGTATTTT. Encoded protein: CASSLEFTQYF.

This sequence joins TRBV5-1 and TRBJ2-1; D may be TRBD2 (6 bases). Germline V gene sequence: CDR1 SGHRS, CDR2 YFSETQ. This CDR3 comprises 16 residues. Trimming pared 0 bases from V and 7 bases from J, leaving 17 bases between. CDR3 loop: CASSLVFGGGPNEQFF. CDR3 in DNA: TGCGCCAGCAGCTTGGTCTTTGGGGGAGGCCCTAATGAGCAGTTCTTC. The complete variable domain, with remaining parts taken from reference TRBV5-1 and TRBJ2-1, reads KAGVTQTPRYLIKTRGQQVTLSCSPISGHRSVSWYQQTPGQGLQFLFEYFSETQRNKGNFPGRFSGRQFSNSRSEMNVSTLELGDSALYLCASSLVFGGGPNEQFFGPGTRLTVL.

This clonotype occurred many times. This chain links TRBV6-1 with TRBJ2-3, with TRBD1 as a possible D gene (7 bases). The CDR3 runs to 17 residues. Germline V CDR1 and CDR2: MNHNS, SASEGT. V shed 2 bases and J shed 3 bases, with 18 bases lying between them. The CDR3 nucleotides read TGTGCCAGCAGTGAATATGCAGGGGGGTATGGTACAGATACGCAGTATTTT. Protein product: CASSEYAGGYGTDTQYF.

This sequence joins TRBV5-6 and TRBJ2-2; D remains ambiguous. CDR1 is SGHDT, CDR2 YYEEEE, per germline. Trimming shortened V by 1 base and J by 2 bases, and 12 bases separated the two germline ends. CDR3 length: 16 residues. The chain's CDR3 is CASSLLPTINTGELFF. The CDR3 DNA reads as TGTGCCAGCAGCTTGTTACCGACCATTAACACCGGGGAGCTGTTTTTT.

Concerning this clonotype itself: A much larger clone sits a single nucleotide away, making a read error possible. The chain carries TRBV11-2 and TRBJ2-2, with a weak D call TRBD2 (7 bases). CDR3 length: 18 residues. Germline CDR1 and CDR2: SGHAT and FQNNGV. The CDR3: CASSHPLGGLTDPGGLFF. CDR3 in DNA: TGTGCCAGCAGCCACCCTCTAGGGGGACTAACGGATCCCGGGGGGCTGTTTTTT.

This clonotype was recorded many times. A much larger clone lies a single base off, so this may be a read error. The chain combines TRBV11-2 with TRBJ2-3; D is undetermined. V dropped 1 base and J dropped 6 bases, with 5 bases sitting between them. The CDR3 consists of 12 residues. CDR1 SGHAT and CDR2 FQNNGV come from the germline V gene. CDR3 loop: CASSLVFDTQYF. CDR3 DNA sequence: TGTGCCAGCAGCTTAGTGTTTGATACGCAGTATTTT.

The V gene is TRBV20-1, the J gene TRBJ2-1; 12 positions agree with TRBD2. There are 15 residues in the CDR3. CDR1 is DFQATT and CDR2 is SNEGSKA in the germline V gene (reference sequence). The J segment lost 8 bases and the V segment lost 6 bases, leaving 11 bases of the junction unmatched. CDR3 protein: CSAEQLGLAGYEQFF. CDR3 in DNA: TGCAGTGCCGAGCAGCTCGGACTAGCGGGATATGAGCAGTTCTTC.

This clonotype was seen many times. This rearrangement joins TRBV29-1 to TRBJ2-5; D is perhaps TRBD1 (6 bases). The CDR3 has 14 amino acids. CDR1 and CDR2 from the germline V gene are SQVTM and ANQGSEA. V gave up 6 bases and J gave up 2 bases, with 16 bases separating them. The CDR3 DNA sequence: TGCAGCGTGGGAATCCAGGGGTATCAAGAGACCCAGTACTTC. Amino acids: CSVGIQGYQETQYF. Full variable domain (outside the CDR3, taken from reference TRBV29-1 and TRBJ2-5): SAVISQKPSRDICQRGTSLTIQCQVDSQVTMMFWYRQQPGQSLTLIATANQGSEATYESGFVIDKFPISRPNLTFSTLTVSNMSPEDSSIYLCSVGIQGYQETQYFGPGTRLLVL.

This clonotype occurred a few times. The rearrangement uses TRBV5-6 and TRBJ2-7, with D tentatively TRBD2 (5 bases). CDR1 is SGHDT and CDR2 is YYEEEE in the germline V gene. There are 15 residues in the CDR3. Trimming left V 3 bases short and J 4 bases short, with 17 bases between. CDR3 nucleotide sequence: TGTGCCAGCAGCTCTGGACCTGGAGAGGGTTACGAGCAGTACTTC. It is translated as CASSSGPGEGYEQYF.

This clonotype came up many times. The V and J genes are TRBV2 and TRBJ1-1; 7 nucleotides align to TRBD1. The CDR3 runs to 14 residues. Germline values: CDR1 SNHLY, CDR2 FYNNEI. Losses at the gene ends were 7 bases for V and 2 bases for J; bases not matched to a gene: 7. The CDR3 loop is CASNRDRVNTEAFF. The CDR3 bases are TGTGCCAGCAACCGAGACAGGGTCAACACTGAAGCTTTCTTT.